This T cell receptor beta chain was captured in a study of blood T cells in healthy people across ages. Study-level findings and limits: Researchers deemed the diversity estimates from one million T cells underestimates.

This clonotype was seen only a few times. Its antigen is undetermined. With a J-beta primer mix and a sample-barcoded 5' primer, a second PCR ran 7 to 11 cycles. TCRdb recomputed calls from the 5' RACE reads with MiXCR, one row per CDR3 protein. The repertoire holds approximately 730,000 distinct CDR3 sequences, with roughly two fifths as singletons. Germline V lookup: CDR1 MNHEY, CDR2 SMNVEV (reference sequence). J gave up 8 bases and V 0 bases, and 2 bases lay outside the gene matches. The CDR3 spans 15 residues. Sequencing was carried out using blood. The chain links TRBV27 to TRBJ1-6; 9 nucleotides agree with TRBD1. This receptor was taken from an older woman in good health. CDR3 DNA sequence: TGTGCCAGCAGTTTATCCGGGACAGGGTATTCACCCCTCCACTTT. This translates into CASSLSGTGYSPLHF.